These 13 T cell receptor beta chains originate from one sample sequenced in a study of cytomegalovirus exposure and HLA in healthy donors (dated by TCRdb to about 2017). The protocol used for the library was the immunoSEQ multiplex PCR assay. The multiplex PCR relied on a mix of 60 forward primers for TCR Vbeta segments and 13 reverse primers for TCR Jbeta segments. TCRdb's version of the immuneACCESS table is confined to in-frame rearrangements and falls short of the full clone set. An unresolved V gene accounts for under half of the shortfall where checked; the remainder is of unknown origin. The sample includes roughly 290,000 clones, with 70% to 90% observed a single time. About 2% of the sample lies in the top ten. Material: PBMCs. The receptors originated from a woman aged 18-35 years in good health and CMV-seronegative.

The chain carries TRBV7-6 and TRBJ1-6; tentative D call: TRBD1 (5 bases). Looked up from germline, CDR1 is SGHVS and CDR2 is FNYEAQ. V lost 2 bases and J 0 bases, leaving 17 bases between the germline ends. This CDR3 region has 19 residues. The CDR3 loop is CASSLSHPGGGSYNSPLHF. Written as DNA, the CDR3 is TGTGCCAGCAGCTTATCCCACCCCGGGGGAGGCTCCTATAATTCACCCCTCCACTTT. The variable domain in full, completed from reference TRBV7-6 and TRBJ1-6, reads GAGVSQSPRYKVTKRGQDVALRCDPISGHVSLYWYRQALGQGPEFLTYFNYEAQQDKSGLPNDRFSAERPEGSISTLTIQRTEQRDSAMYRCASSLSHPGGGSYNSPLHFGNGTRLTVT.

V gene TRBV29-1 combines with J gene TRBJ1-1; a possible D gene is TRBD1 (5 bases). V dropped 0 bases and J dropped 11 bases, with 13 bases sitting between them. The length of the CDR3 is 12 residues. Germline CDR1 and CDR2: SQVTM and ANQGSEA. The CDR3 spells CSVEESQAGAFF. The CDR3, as DNA: TGCAGCGTTGAAGAGTCGCAGGCAGGGGCTTTCTTT.

The CDR3 loop reads CASSKTGTGRTDTQYF. The DNA of the CDR3 is TGTGCCAGCAGTAAGACCGGGACAGGGCGCACAGATACGCAGTATTTT. The V call is TRBV27, the J call TRBJ2-3, with 9 nucleotides matching TRBD1. Unmatched junction bases numbered 7, after V lost 5 bases and J lost 1 base. The CDR3 is made up of 16 amino acids. Per germline, CDR1 MNHEY and CDR2 SMNVEV (reference sequence).

This sequence joins TRBV14 and TRBJ2-7, with a tentative D call TRBD1 (6 bases). V was trimmed by 2 bases and J by 2 bases, leaving 7 bases between them. Germline V gives CDR1 SGHDN, CDR2 FVKESK. CDR3 length equals 13 residues. CDR3 sequence reads: CASSQRTAYEQYF. CDR3 nucleotide sequence: TGTGCCAGCAGCCAAAGGACAGCCTACGAGCAGTACTTC.

The V and J genes are TRBV6-1 and TRBJ2-1; tentative D call: TRBD2 (5 bases). V lost 2 bases and J 0 bases, leaving 17 bases between the germline ends. Germline loops: CDR1 MNHNS, CDR2 SASEGT. The CDR3 covers 18 residues. The CDR3 DNA sequence: TGTGCCAGCAGTGAATTCGAAGGAGGTCCAAGCTCCTACAATGAGCAGTTCTTC. Translation gives CASSEFEGGPSSYNEQFF.

DNA of the CDR3: TGTGCCAGCAGCGAGCGGGGGGGAGCTGAAGCTTTCTTT. This gives the protein CASSERGGAEAFF. The chain links TRBV9 to TRBJ1-1; tentatively, D is TRBD1 (5 bases). Germline V gives CDR1 SGDLS, CDR2 YYNGEE. The V and J ends lost 3 bases and 6 bases respectively, with 12 bases between them. The CDR3 runs to 13 residues. Based on the CDR3 plus reference TRBV9 and TRBJ1-1, the full variable domain is DSGVTQTPKHLITATGQRVTLRCSPRSGDLSVYWYQQSLDQGLQFLIQYYNGEERAKGNILERFSAQQFPDLHSELNLSSLELGDSALYFCASSERGGAEAFFGQGTRLTVV.

V gene TRBV6-5 combines with J gene TRBJ1-5; weak D call: TRBD1 (6 bases). CDR1 and CDR2 (germline): MNHEY, SVGAGI. Trimming left V 8 bases short and J 6 bases short, with 14 bases between. This CDR3 has 13 residues. CDR3 protein: CASRDTGIQPQHF. CDR3 in DNA: TGTGCCAGCCGGGACACCGGGATTCAGCCCCAGCATTTT.

The CDR3 spells CASCRVPGTEAFF. The CDR3, as DNA: TGTGCTAGTTGCCGGGTTCCGGGCACTGAAGCTTTCTTT. V usage is TRBV12-5 and J usage is TRBJ1-1; unclear D gene. Germline CDR1 and CDR2: LGHNT and FRNRAP. V dropped 8 bases and J dropped 4 bases, with 14 bases sitting between them. This CDR3 region has 13 residues.

The chain has TRBV29-1 and TRBJ2-1; 9 bases match TRBD1. With 6 bases clipped from V and 2 bases from J, the junction kept 8 bases outside the gene matches. CDR1 is SQVTM and CDR2 is ANQGSEA in the germline V gene. CDR3 length: 15 amino acids. CDR3 coding DNA: TGCAGCGTCATAGCCGGGACAGGGCCCTACAATGAGCAGTTCTTC. It yields the protein CSVIAGTGPYNEQFF.

The rearrangement uses TRBV2 and TRBJ2-5, with TRBD2 matching 11 bases. CDR1 and CDR2 (germline): SNHLY, FYNNEI. CDR3 length equals 15 residues. The junction had 5 bases not matched to a gene; V was cut back by 6 bases and J by 2 bases. The CDR3 region is CASRELAGAQETQYF. For the CDR3, the DNA is TGTGCCAGCAGGGAACTAGCGGGGGCTCAAGAGACCCAGTACTTC.

The chain carries TRBV2 and TRBJ1-1, with 8 bases fitting TRBD1. CDR1 and CDR2 (germline): SNHLY, FYNNEI. V was pared by 10 bases and J by 5 bases, with 12 bases of the junction left unmatched. CDR3 size: 14 residues. The CDR3 bases are TGTGCCATCGATTCCCGCAGGGGGCAAACTGAAGCTTTCTTT. It codes for CAIDSRRGQTEAFF.

In the case of this clone: Other nucleotide sequences in the sample specify the same CDR3. This chain connects TRBV5-1 to TRBJ1-1; tentative D call: TRBD1 (5 bases). Between the trimmed V and J ends, which lost 1 base and 1 base, there was a span of 8 bases. The CDR3 runs to 14 residues. CDR1 and CDR2 from the germline V gene are SGHRS and YFSETQ. CDR3 nucleotide sequence: TGCGCCAGCAGCTTGAACCAGGGGAACACTGAAGCTTTCTTT. Protein product: CASSLNQGNTEAFF.

The chain carries TRBV2 and TRBJ1-6, with 9 positions matching TRBD1. Trimming removed 6 bases from V and 11 bases from J; junction bases left unmatched: 8. From germline, CDR1 is SNHLY and CDR2 FYNNEI. This CDR3 has 14 amino acids. CDR3 sequence: CASSQRQGETPLHF. The DNA for the CDR3 is TGTGCCAGCAGCCAGAGACAGGGGGAAACACCCCTCCACTTT.